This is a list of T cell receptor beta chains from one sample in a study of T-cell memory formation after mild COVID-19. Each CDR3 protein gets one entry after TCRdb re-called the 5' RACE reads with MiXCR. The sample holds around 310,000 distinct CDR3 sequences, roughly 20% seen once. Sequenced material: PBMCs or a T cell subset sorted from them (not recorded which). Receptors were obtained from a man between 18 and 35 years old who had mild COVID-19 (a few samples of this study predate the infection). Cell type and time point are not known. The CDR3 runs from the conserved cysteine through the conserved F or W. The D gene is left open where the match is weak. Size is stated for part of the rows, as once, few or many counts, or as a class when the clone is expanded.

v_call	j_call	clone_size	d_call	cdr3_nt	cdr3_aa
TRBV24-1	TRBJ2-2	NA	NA	TGTGCCACCAGTGATAGTCGGACAGTCGCTACCGGGGAGCTGTTTTTT	CATSDSRTVATGELFF
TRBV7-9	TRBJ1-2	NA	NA	TGTGCCAGCAGCCCCTTCGGGGAGTTCGGGGGCTACACCTTC	CASSPFGEFGGYTF
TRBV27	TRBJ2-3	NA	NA	TGTGCCAGCAGTTTATCTCGCCTCCGCACAGATACGCAGTATTTT	CASSLSRLRTDTQYF
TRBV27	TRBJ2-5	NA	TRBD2	TGTGCCAGCAGTTTGTGGGGGGGACCCCAAGAGACCCAGTACTTC	CASSLWGGPQETQYF
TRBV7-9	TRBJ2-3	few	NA	TGTGCCAGCAGCACATCGGGGGTTTCAGATACGCAGTATTTT	CASSTSGVSDTQYF
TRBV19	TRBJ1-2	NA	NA	TGTGCCAGTACAGGGGCCCACCTTGGCTACACCTTC	CASTGAHLGYTF
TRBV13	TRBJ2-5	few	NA	TGTGCCAGCAGCTACTGGGGGACATCCCAAGAGACCCAGTACTTC	CASSYWGTSQETQYF
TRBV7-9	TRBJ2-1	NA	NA	TGTGCCAGCAACGGGGGCCATGAGCAGTTCTTC	CASNGGHEQFF
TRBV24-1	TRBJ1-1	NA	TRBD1	TGTGCCACCAGTGACCGACAGGGTAAGCTCACTGAAGCTTTCTTT	CATSDRQGKLTEAFF
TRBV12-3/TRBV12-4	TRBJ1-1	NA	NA	TGTGCCAGCAGCCCGGGGTTGAACACTGAAGTTTTCTTT	CASSPGLNTEVFF